This TCR beta chain was sequenced during a study of post-analysis software for immune sequencing data. For the study at large: Patients had relapsing-remitting, secondary progressive or progressive-relapsing multiple sclerosis; some lacked subtype. General observations from the study: Same-batch preparations were strongly co-clustered by F measure. Normalized Chao1 diversity was significantly reduced in patients versus controls. Patients showed TRBV5-6, TRBV5-1 and TRBV20-1 among four to six TRBV segments more frequent than in controls.

Unique molecular identifiers were carried by the TCR beta cDNA libraries. It was from approximately 0.91 to 9.4 million T cells that some 460,000 cDNA molecules came. MiXCR, applied by TCRdb to the PCR reads, yields one record per CDR3 protein. The sample records 400,000 to 500,000 distinct CDR3 sequences, roughly 40% being singletons. This CDR3 spans 17 amino acids. Losses at the gene ends were 0 bases for V and 3 bases for J; bases not matched to a gene: 7. Germline lookup yields CDR1 SGHRS and CDR2 YFSETQ. Worth noting for this clonotype: The antigen is not known.

The specimen sequenced was blood. The clonotype was recovered from a girl aged 2-10 years with multiple sclerosis. The gene calls are TRBV5-1 and TRBJ1-4; 8 nucleotides agree with TRBD1. This chain's CDR3 is CASSLVGTGYSNEKLFF. The DNA of the CDR3 is TGCGCCAGCAGCTTGGTGGGGACAGGATATTCTAATGAAAAACTGTTTTTT.